The 19 T cell receptor beta chains below come from one sample, sequenced in a study of PD-1 blockade in classical Hodgkin lymphoma. The repertoire was sequenced with immunoSEQ multiplex PCR; TCRdb's copy has only in-frame clones and lacks some. The table records about 36,000 clones, 69% of them present only once. Every single patient, without exception, relapsed after autologous stem cell transplantation, and brentuximab vedotin exposure varied. The sample consisted of peripheral blood mononuclear cells (PBMCs), taken before the second cycle of nivolumab. Receptors were obtained from a human donor with classical Hodgkin lymphoma.

The gene calls are TRBV4-1 and TRBJ2-7; 11 bases are a match to TRBD1. V gave up 3 bases and J gave up 3 bases; unmatched junction bases: 1. The CDR3 extends over 14 amino acids. Germline CDR1 and CDR2: MGHRA and YSYEKL. The CDR3 loop reads CASSQDRGLYEQYF. DNA for the CDR3: TGCGCCAGCAGCCAGGACAGGGGGCTCTACGAGCAGTACTTC.

CDR3 in DNA: TGCGCCAGCAGCCAAGAATGGCGCAATCAGCCCCAGCATTTT. Residues: CASSQEWRNQPQHF. This chain uses TRBV4-1 with TRBJ1-5, with D unclear. V was clipped by 0 bases and J by 2 bases, with 5 bases between them. CDR1 and CDR2 from the germline V gene are MGHRA and YSYEKL. This CDR3 contains 14 residues.

This clone was counted once. The chain combines TRBV28 with TRBJ1-3; D is ambiguous. Germline V gene sequence: CDR1 MDHEN, CDR2 SYDVKM. The V and J ends lost 5 bases and 0 bases respectively, with 14 bases between them. CDR3 length: 16 residues. The CDR3 region has the DNA TGTGCCAGCAGTAGGCCTACTCTCCGCTCTGGAAACACCATATATTTT. Translated: CASSRPTLRSGNTIYF. The variable domain in full, with the rest retrieved from reference TRBV28 and TRBJ1-3, is DVKVTQSSRYLVKRTGEKVFLECVQDMDHENMFWYRQDPGLGLRLIYFSYDVKMKEKGDIPEGYSVSREKKERFSLILESASTNQTSMYLCASSRPTLRSGNTIYFGEGSWLTVV.

The chain uses TRBV28 and TRBJ2-3, with D possibly being TRBD1 (6 bases). The CDR3 is 15 residues long. Germline lookup yields CDR1 MDHEN and CDR2 SYDVKM. V was shortened by 3 bases and J by 1 base, with 11 bases between the two germline ends. The CDR3 loop is CASSLQGSGTDTQYF. For the CDR3, the DNA is TGTGCCAGCAGTTTGCAGGGGAGCGGCACAGATACGCAGTATTTT.

V is TRBV19 and J is TRBJ2-6; D uncertain. The CDR3 covers 18 residues. Trimming pared 5 bases from V and 0 bases from J, leaving 17 bases between. CDR1 is LNHDA and CDR2 is SQIVND in the germline V gene (reference sequence). Here the CDR3 reads CASSSPPFESSGANVLTF. The CDR3 coding sequence is TGTGCCAGTAGTTCGCCCCCCTTCGAGAGCTCTGGGGCCAACGTCCTGACTTTC.

The chain is built from TRBV10-3 and TRBJ2-1, with 7 bases lining up with TRBD2. There are 15 residues in the CDR3. J lost 7 bases, V lost 4 bases, and 10 bases had no gene match. Germline V lookup: CDR1 ENHRY, CDR2 SYGVKD. CDR3 nucleotide sequence: TGTGCCATCAGTGCCTTAGGCGGGAGCGCAAATGAGCAGTTCTTC. The encoded protein is CAISALGGSANEQFF.

This chain joins TRBV28 and TRBJ2-3, with 12 bases fitting TRBD2. Germline CDR1 is MDHEN and CDR2 is SYDVKM. The junction had 9 bases not matched to a gene; V was cut back by 7 bases and J by 1 base. The CDR3 sequence is 17 residues long. The CDR3 coding sequence is TGTGCCAGCACCAACCAGCGACTAGCGGGAGGCACAGATACGCAGTATTTT. Translating gives CASTNQRLAGGTDTQYF.

The CDR3 spells CASSDTGPPYEQYF. The DNA for the CDR3 is TGTGCCAGCAGTGACACGGGACCTCCCTACGAGCAGTACTTC. This sequence joins TRBV2 and TRBJ2-7; D is perhaps TRBD1 or TRBD2 (5 bases each). CDR1 SNHLY and CDR2 FYNNEI come from the germline V gene. The ends were cut back, 3 bases at V and 2 bases at J, with 11 bases in the middle. CDR3 size: 14 residues.

The V call is TRBV25-1, the J call TRBJ1-1; D might be TRBD1 (5 bases). The CDR3 sequence is 13 residues long. The V and J ends lost 4 bases and 5 bases respectively, with 11 bases between them. CDR1 is MGHDK and CDR2 is SYGVNS in the germline V gene. The CDR3, as DNA: TGTGCCAGCAGTGCAGGGCTGGGGACTGAAGCTTTCTTT. As protein: CASSAGLGTEAFF.

This CDR3 reads CATSRDREGAGSPLHF. CDR3 DNA: TGTGCCACCAGCAGAGATAGGGAGGGGGCAGGTTCACCCCTCCACTTT. The chain is built from TRBV15 and TRBJ1-6; 7 bases map to TRBD1. Trimming at V came to 0 bases and at J to 9 bases, leaving 8 bases not matched to a gene. Germline assignment: CDR1 LNHNV and CDR2 YYDKDF (reference sequence). The CDR3 spans 16 residues. The full variable domain, in which reference TRBV15 and TRBJ1-6 provide the parts outside the CDR3, is DAMVIQNPRYQVTQFGKPVTLSCSQTLNHNVMYWYQQKSSQAPKLLFHYYDKDFNNEADTPDNFQSRRPNTSFCFLDIRSPGLGDTAMYLCATSRDREGAGSPLHFGNGTRLTVT.

The V gene is TRBV10-3, the J gene TRBJ2-7, with D tentatively TRBD2 (5 bases). V was trimmed by 11 bases and J by 1 base, leaving 12 bases between them. From germline, CDR1 is ENHRY and CDR2 SYGVKD. The CDR3 totals 12 residues. The CDR3 region is CAFGGVSYEQYF. The CDR3 bases are TGTGCCTTCGGAGGTGTTTCCTACGAGCAGTACTTC.

The rearrangement uses TRBV6-1 and TRBJ2-7; D tentatively fits TRBD1 or TRBD2 (5 bases each). The CDR3 loop spans 14 amino acids. Trimming removed 5 bases at V and 1 base at J, with 12 bases between. The germline CDR1 and CDR2 sequences are MNHNS and SASEGT. The CDR3 is CASSSGTTSYEQYF. DNA for the CDR3: TGTGCCAGCAGTTCCGGGACCACATCCTACGAGCAGTACTTC.

The chain has TRBV15 and TRBJ2-1; D not resolved. V lost 6 bases, J lost 3 bases, and 12 bases lay in between. Germline V gene sequence: CDR1 LNHNV, CDR2 YYDKDF (reference sequence). There are 14 residues in the CDR3. CDR3 region: CATRVRTHYNEQFF. CDR3 nucleotide sequence: TGTGCCACCAGGGTCAGGACGCACTACAATGAGCAGTTCTTC.

The chain couples TRBV5-5 to TRBJ2-7; TRBD2 might be the D (6 bases). V dropped 4 bases and J dropped 3 bases, with 23 bases sitting between them. This CDR3 has 17 residues. Germline assignment: CDR1 SGHKS and CDR2 YYEKEE (reference sequence). The CDR3 region is CASSQAQGGAGNYEQYF. Written as DNA, the CDR3 is TGTGCCAGCAGCCAAGCCCAAGGAGGGGCGGGTAACTACGAGCAGTACTTC.

The rearrangement uses TRBV4-2 and TRBJ1-2, with D unclear. Germline CDR1 LGHNA, CDR2 YNFKEQ. V was cut by 0 bases and J by 0 bases, with 8 bases left in between. CDR3 length equals 15 residues. The CDR3 region is CASSQDQAANYGYTF. The CDR3 DNA is TGTGCCAGCAGCCAAGATCAGGCAGCTAACTATGGCTACACCTTC.

The chain carries TRBV29-1 and TRBJ2-1; possibly TRBD1 for D (7 bases). The CDR3 spans 14 residues. Germline V lookup: CDR1 SQVTM, CDR2 ANQGSEA. The V gene lost 7 bases and the J gene lost 0 bases, with 13 bases spanning the gap. The CDR3 coding sequence is TGCAGCGCCAACCAGGGGGGCTCCTACAATGAGCAGTTCTTC. Protein sequence: CSANQGGSYNEQFF.

V gene TRBV10-3 combines with J gene TRBJ1-2, with 9 positions matching TRBD1. This CDR3 contains 14 residues. Trimming took 8 bases from V and 2 from J; bases not matched to a gene: 6. The V gene's germline CDR1 is ENHRY and CDR2 SYGVKD. The DNA for the CDR3 is TGTGCCATCGCAGGGACAGGGCACAACTATGGCTACACCTTC. This sequence encodes CAIAGTGHNYGYTF.

This chain links TRBV5-1 with TRBJ1-3; D remains unclear. Germline loops: CDR1 SGHRS, CDR2 YFSETQ. V lost 4 bases and J lost 2, with 10 bases in between. The CDR3 sequence is 14 residues long. CDR3 in DNA: TGCGCCAGCAGCGCGGCATCCACTGGAAACACCATATATTTT. The encoded protein is CASSAASTGNTIYF.

The chain combines TRBV9 with TRBJ1-2; D unresolved. Germline V CDR1 and CDR2: SGDLS, YYNGEE. Trimming cost V 0 bases and J 2 bases, with 5 bases left between them. CDR3 length: 13 amino acids. CDR3 loop: CASSVEVNYGYTF. The DNA of the CDR3 is TGTGCCAGCAGCGTAGAGGTGAACTATGGCTACACCTTC.